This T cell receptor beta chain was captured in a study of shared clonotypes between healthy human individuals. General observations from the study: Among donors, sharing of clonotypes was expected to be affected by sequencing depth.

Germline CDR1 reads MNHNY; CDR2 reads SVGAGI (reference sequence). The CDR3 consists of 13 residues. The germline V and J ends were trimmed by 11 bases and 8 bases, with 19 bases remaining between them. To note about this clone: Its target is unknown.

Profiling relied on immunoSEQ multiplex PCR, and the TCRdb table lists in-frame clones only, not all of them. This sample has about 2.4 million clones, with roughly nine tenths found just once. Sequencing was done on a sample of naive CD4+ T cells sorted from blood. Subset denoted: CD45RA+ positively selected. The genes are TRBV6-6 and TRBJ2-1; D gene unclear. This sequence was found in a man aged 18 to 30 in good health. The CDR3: CAATNRPGYEQFF. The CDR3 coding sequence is TGTGCCGCTACGAACCGGCCAGGCTATGAGCAGTTCTTC.